Listed below are T cell receptor beta chains from one sample, sequenced in a study of cytomegalovirus exposure and HLA in healthy donors. Some clones are missing from TCRdb's copy, which holds only in-frame ones; the method was immunoSEQ multiplex PCR. The sample has around 92,000 clones, more than 65% seen once; the top ten hold 1.2%. The sequencing sample was made of PBMCs. The origin of the receptors is a girl aged 2-10 years in good health and CMV-seropositive. CDR3s leave out the opening cysteine and the closing phenylalanine or tryptophan. Each record gives: V gene, J gene, CDR3 protein.

TRBV10-1,TRBJ2-3,ASSESRSTDTQY
TRBV2,TRBJ1-5,ASGGVGGPQH
TRBV10-3,TRBJ2-5,AISASEGETQY
TRBV15,TRBJ2-1,ATSREAGHIYNEQF
TRBV9,TRBJ2-3,ASSVGWTYSTDTQY
TRBV6-5,TRBJ1-2,ASSYSTASYGYT
TRBV4-1,TRBJ2-5,ASSHHGVRETQY
TRBV27,TRBJ2-3,ASSLSGWAPSTDTQY
TRBV5-4,TRBJ2-7,ASSFAGDYEQY
TRBV6-1,TRBJ1-3,ASGQFGASGNTIY
TRBV7-9,TRBJ1-5,ASSSTRVTQPQH
TRBV9,TRBJ2-3,ASSDGQLPDTQY
TRBV18,TRBJ1-4,ASSPQGQANEKLF
TRBV30,TRBJ2-7,AWSTGTGFYEQY
TRBV30,TRBJ1-2,AWSRQGNRVVAGYT
TRBV9,TRBJ2-2,ASNVPQTGKTGELF
TRBV6-6,TRBJ2-7,ASTTLPAGENEQY
TRBV5-1,TRBJ1-1,ASSLAGDLEAF
TRBV5-1,TRBJ1-1,ASSPRTANTEAF
TRBV6-1,TRBJ2-7,ASSERVAGDSEQY
TRBV7-2,TRBJ2-3,ASSFTSANTDTQY
TRBV5-1,TRBJ2-1,ASSPMDSNEQF
TRBV5-1,TRBJ2-5,ASSLARQETQY
TRBV9,TRBJ2-7,ASSIASGTLYEQY
TRBV7-2,TRBJ2-3,ASSWDRAAQY
TRBV19,TRBJ2-5,ASSQGGEETQY
TRBV28,TRBJ1-2,ASSLIGDRGGYT
TRBV6-6,TRBJ1-1,ASSPGGGVVAF
TRBV6-5,TRBJ1-1,ASSSSDRSPI
TRBV4-1,TRBJ1-2,ASSRTVLDGYT
TRBV6-4,TRBJ2-2,ASSPGTTGELF
TRBV15,TRBJ1-2,ATSMAGNYGYT
TRBV12-5,TRBJ1-1,ASGTNRDEAF
TRBV10-3,TRBJ1-2,AISEEGYGYT
TRBV7-6,TRBJ2-5,ASSATGGWETQY
TRBV10-3,TRBJ2-2,AISPAGQGTTGELF
TRBV10-3,.,AISGLTGNGEQY
TRBV7-2,TRBJ2-7,ASSLRQGYEQY
TRBV19,TRBJ1-2,ASSITPGQGRNYGYT
TRBV6-1,TRBJ1-5,ASSGQSGNQPQH
TRBV28,TRBJ1-5,ASSLYKGFIQPQH
TRBV29-1,TRBJ2-5,STRDRESSLEETQY
TRBV28,TRBJ1-5,ASSFGQPQH
TRBV19,TRBJ2-1,ASSTHSGANEQF
TRBV7-8,TRBJ2-1,ASSRTRDEQF
TRBV5-6,TRBJ1-3,ASSFTGVAGNTIY
TRBV6-5,TRBJ2-1,ASSRDREYNEQF
TRBV5-1,TRBJ2-1,ASSLGAGLALNEQF
TRBV7-2,TRBJ1-1,ASSLNGVYTEAF
TRBV28,TRBJ1-2,ASSYGIGDYGYT
TRBV4-1,TRBJ2-5,ASSQVAGLAGETQY
TRBV28,TRBJ2-1,ASSLLAGTPNEQF